This entry concerns a single TCR beta chain. With 60 Vbeta and 13 Jbeta primers, the PCR was carried out. Assay used: immunoSEQ multiplex PCR; TCRdb lists only in-frame clones, some missing. The profile shows about 150,000 clones, about four fifths of them singletons. The entry originates in a study of cytomegalovirus exposure and HLA in healthy donors. Study-wide background: HLA-typed donors were the source of 83 million or so unique TCRs held in an early data release. Of over 300 genotyped donors, more than 70% clustered with self-reported Caucasian donors.

Germline CDR1 and CDR2: SGHRS and YFSETQ. The V segment lost 0 bases and the J segment 1 base; nucleotides outside the gene matches: 5. CDR3 size: 16 residues. This TCR was sampled from a man aged 30-40 years in good health and CMV-seropositive. Sequenced material: PBMCs. The V call is TRBV5-1, the J call TRBJ2-3; 7 nucleotides line up with TRBD2. The CDR3 DNA follows: TGCGCCAGCAGCTTGGGAGGCGGGAGCGGCACAGATACGCAGTATTTT. Translation gives CASSLGGGSGTDTQYF.